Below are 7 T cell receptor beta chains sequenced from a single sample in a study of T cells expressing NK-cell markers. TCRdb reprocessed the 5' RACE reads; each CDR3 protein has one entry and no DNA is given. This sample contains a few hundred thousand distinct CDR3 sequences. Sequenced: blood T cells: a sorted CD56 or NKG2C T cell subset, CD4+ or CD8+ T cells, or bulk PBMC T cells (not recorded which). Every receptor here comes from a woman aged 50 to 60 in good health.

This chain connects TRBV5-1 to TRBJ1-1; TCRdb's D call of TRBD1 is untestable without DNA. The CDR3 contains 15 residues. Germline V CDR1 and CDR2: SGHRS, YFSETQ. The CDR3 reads CASSLVTGANSEAFF. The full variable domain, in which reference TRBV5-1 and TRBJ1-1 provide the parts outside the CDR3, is KAGVTQTPRYLIKTRGQQVTLSCSPISGHRSVSWYQQTPGQGLQFLFEYFSETQRNKGNFPGRFSGRQFSNSRSEMNVSTLELGDSALYLCASSLVTGANSEAFFGQGTRLTVV.

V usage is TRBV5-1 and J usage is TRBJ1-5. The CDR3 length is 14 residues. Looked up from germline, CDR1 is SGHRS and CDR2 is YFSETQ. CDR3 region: CASSLGTYNQPQHF. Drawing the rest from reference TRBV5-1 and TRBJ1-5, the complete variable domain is KAGVTQTPRYLIKTRGQQVTLSCSPISGHRSVSWYQQTPGQGLQFLFEYFSETQRNKGNFPGRFSGRQFSNSRSEMNVSTLELGDSALYLCASSLGTYNQPQHFGDGTRLSIL.

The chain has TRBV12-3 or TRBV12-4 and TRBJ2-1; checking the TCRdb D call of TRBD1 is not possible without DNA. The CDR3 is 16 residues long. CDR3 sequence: CASTLGRRDSYNEQFF.

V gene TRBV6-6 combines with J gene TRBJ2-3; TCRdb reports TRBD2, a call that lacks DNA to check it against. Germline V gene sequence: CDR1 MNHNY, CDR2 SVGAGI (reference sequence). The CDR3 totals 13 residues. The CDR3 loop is CASSVLRAGTQYF.

CDR3 sequence reads: CASRRDTPYEQYF. The rearrangement joins TRBV28 to TRBJ2-7; checking the TCRdb D call of TRBD1 is not possible without DNA. Looked up from germline, CDR1 is MDHEN and CDR2 is SYDVKM. CDR3 length: 13 residues.

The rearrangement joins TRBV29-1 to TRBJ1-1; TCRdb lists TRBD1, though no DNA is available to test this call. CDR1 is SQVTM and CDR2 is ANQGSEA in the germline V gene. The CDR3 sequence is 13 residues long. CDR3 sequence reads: CSVEYGRRTEAFF. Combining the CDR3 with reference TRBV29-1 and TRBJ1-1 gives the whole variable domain SAVISQKPSRDICQRGTSLTIQCQVDSQVTMMFWYRQQPGQSLTLIATANQGSEATYESGFVIDKFPISRPNLTFSTLTVSNMSPEDSSIYLCSVEYGRRTEAFFGQGTRLTVV.

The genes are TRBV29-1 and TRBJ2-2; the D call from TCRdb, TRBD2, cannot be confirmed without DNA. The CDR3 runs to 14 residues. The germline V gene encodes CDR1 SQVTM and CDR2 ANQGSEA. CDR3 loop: CSARGLVNTGELFF.